The sequence of this TCR beta chain was determined in a study of T cell changes during pregnancy in multiple sclerosis. This clone was seen only once. Per germline, CDR1 MNHEY and CDR2 SVGAGI. The CDR3 contains 14 residues. The trim removed 5 bases at V and 5 bases at J, leaving 8 bases unmatched. Sequencing used immunoSEQ multiplex PCR; TCRdb keeps in-frame clones, though not all of them. The repertoire holds about 89,000 clones, around 94% seen once, with around 0.84% in the top ten. This clonotype originated in a female donor with multiple sclerosis, enrolled in a pregnancy study. Here the sequenced sample was peripheral blood, taken in the third trimester of pregnancy. The chain employs TRBV6-5 and TRBJ1-1; 7 positions match TRBD1. DNA for the CDR3: TGTGCCAGCAGTGGGGGACAGTGGATTACTGAAGCTTTCTTT. It encodes CASSGGQWITEAFF.